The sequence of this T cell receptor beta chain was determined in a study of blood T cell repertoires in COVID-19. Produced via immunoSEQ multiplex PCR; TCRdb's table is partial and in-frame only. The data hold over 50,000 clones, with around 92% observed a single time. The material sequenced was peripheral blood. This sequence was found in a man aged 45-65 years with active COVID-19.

CDR3 sequence: CASSLSDGGKAFF. CDR3 bases: TGTGCCAGCAGCTTGTCCGATGGGGGGAAAGCTTTCTTT. The V gene is TRBV5-6, the J gene TRBJ1-1; maybe TRBD1 (5 bases). Trimming took 1 base from V and 9 from J, leaving 13 bases between them. Germline CDR1 reads SGHDT; CDR2 reads YYEEEE. This CDR3 is 13 amino acids long.